This T cell receptor (beta chain) was documented in a study of cytomegalovirus exposure and HLA in healthy donors. Study at large: Most donors, around 81% of some 400 genotyped, fell in the Caucasian-associated ancestry cluster.

This CDR3 is 13 amino acids long. CDR1 is SGHTA, CDR2 FQGTGA, per germline. Trimming shortened V by 3 bases and J by 4 bases, and 9 bases separated the two germline ends. The primer mix had 60 Vbeta and 13 Jbeta primers. TCRdb's copy holds only in-frame clones and misses some; the assay was immunoSEQ multiplex PCR. In the table there are around 150,000 clones, more than 75% of which are singletons. Study-level results: The authors judged a highly shared variant cluster likely a sequencing artifact. The investigators catalogued 180 or so TCR beta chains as cytomegalovirus-associated. In a later analysis, TCR beta V- and J-gene trimming was associated with a missense DCLRE1C variant.

Comments on this clone: As yet, its antigen is unknown.

The V call is TRBV7-3, the J call TRBJ1-1; D is ambiguous. The sequenced sample consisted of PBMCs. The sequence was obtained from a woman between 25 and 40 years old in good health and CMV-seronegative. The CDR3 sequence is CASSFAPGTEAFF. The DNA of the CDR3 is TGTGCCAGCAGCTTTGCTCCGGGCACTGAAGCTTTCTTT.